Below, one TCR beta chain is given with its context. The data belong to a study of T cell responses to AZD1222 COVID-19 vaccine. The assay was immunoSEQ multiplex PCR, and TCRdb's table has in-frame clones only and misses some. The sample has about 160,000 clones; about 92% are singletons. V lost 1 base, J lost 4 bases, and 9 bases lay in between. Germline assignment: CDR1 MGHDK and CDR2 SYGVNS. The CDR3 is made up of 14 amino acids. The sequence was obtained from an adult who received the AZD1222 COVID-19 vaccine. The J gene is TRBJ2-3, the V gene TRBV25-1, with D perhaps given as TRBD1 or TRBD2 (5 bases each). Source: peripheral blood, taken 28 days after the second AZD1222 dose. The CDR3: CASSEWGRSDTQYF. The CDR3 DNA follows: TGTGCCAGCAGTGAATGGGGGAGATCAGATACGCAGTATTTT. The full variable domain, its missing parts supplied by reference TRBV25-1 and TRBJ2-3, is EADIYQTPRYLVIGTGKKITLECSQTMGHDKMYWYQQDPGMELHLIHYSYGVNSTEKGDLSSESTVSRIRTEHFPLTLESARPSHTSQYLCASSEWGRSDTQYFGPGTRLTVL.